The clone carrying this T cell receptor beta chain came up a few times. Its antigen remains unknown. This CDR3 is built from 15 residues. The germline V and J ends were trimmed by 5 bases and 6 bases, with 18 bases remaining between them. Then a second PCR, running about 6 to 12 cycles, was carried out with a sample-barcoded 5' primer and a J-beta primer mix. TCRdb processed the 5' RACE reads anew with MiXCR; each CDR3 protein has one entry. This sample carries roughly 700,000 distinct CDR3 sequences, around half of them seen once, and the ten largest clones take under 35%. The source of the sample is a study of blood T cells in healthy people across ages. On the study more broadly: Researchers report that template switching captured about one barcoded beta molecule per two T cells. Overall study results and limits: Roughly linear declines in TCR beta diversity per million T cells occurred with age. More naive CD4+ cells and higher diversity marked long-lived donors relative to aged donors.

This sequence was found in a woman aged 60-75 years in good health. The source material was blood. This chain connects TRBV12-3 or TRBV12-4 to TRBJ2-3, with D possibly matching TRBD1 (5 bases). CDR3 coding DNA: TGTGCCAGCAGTCAGGGCAGCCTCGGCAGGGATACGCAGTATTTT. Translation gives CASSQGSLGRDTQYF.